This TCR beta chain emerged from a study of neurological immune-mediated disorders. TCRdb re-analysed the 5' RACE reads in MiXCR, keeping a single row per CDR3 protein. The sample carries about 55,000 distinct CDR3 sequences, around 4.4% recorded once. Germline V gene sequence: CDR1 SGHRS, CDR2 YFSETQ. The CDR3 spans 14 residues. V was clipped by 5 bases and J by 6 bases, with 18 bases between them. This chain uses TRBV5-1 with TRBJ2-7; D is ambiguous. The sequence came from a man aged 45-65 years with multiple sclerosis. Sequencing input: PBMCs. The CDR3 bases are TGCGCCAGCAGACCGACCCCCCCATCGGGCGAGCAGTACTTC. Encoded protein: CASRPTPPSGEQYF.